Presented here are 21 T cell receptor beta chains from one specimen sequenced in a study of cytomegalovirus exposure and HLA in healthy donors. Primers: 60 Vbeta forward and 13 Jbeta reverse. Profiling relied on immunoSEQ multiplex PCR, and the TCRdb table lists in-frame clones only, not all of them. The repertoire has fewer than 130,000 clones, more than 60% of them found once; the top ten carry about 5.2%. The sample taken for sequencing was PBMCs. The receptors here all came from a female donor in good health and CMV-seropositive.

This clone has just a few counts. The rearrangement uses TRBV9 and TRBJ2-1; D perhaps matches TRBD2 (5 bases). Germline CDR1 reads SGDLS; CDR2 reads YYNGEE. The V and J ends lost 4 bases and 12 bases respectively, with 26 bases between them. The CDR3 is 16 residues long. CDR3 in DNA: TGTGCCAGCAGCTCCCTCCAGGAGGCCACTTCAAGCGTGCAGTTCTTC. Its protein product is CASSSLQEATSSVQFF.

This clone was seen only once. The rearrangement joins TRBV7-9 to TRBJ2-2, with D tentatively TRBD2 (6 bases). The CDR3 has 16 amino acids. Germline V lookup: CDR1 SEHNR, CDR2 FQNEAQ (reference sequence). The V end lost 4 bases, the J end lost 3 bases, and 15 bases lay between the germline ends. In nucleotides, the CDR3 is TGTGCCAGCAGCTCAGGGTTAGGAGGGGACACCGGGGAGCTGTTTTTT. This sequence encodes CASSSGLGGDTGELFF.

The chain has TRBV5-3 and TRBJ2-7; 12 positions agree with TRBD2. TRBV5-3 has ORF status, its function being uncertain. J gave up 2 bases and V 5 bases, and 14 bases lay outside the gene matches. The CDR3 has 18 amino acids. The CDR3 sequence: CARSPRSCPSGRAYEQYF. In nucleotides, the CDR3 is TGTGCCAGAAGTCCTCGGTCTTGTCCTAGCGGGAGGGCCTACGAGCAGTACTTC.

This chain uses TRBV28 with TRBJ1-2; a possible D gene is TRBD1 (6 bases). V was trimmed by 6 bases and J by 5 bases, leaving 16 bases between them. Germline CDR1 MDHEN, CDR2 SYDVKM. The CDR3 spans 14 residues. The CDR3 DNA reads TGTGCCAGCAGCCCAAGGGGGGGGGTATATGGCTACACCTTC. It is translated as CASSPRGGVYGYTF.

The chain joins TRBV5-4 to TRBJ1-1, with D tentatively TRBD1 (6 bases). Trimming took 9 bases from V and 1 from J, leaving 16 bases between them. Looked up from germline, CDR1 is SGHNT and CDR2 is YYREEE (reference sequence). The CDR3 loop spans 14 amino acids. The CDR3 protein is CAIPRGGENTEAFF. The CDR3 nucleotides are TGTGCCATCCCCCGGGGGGGCGAGAACACTGAAGCTTTCTTT.

CDR3 DNA: TGTGCCAGCAGCACTCGGACTGGAGACAATGAGCAGTTCTTC. It translates to CASSTRTGDNEQFF. This chain uses TRBV7-6 with TRBJ2-1, with a possible D match to TRBD2 (5 bases). The CDR3 spans 14 residues. V was trimmed by 5 bases and J by 5 bases, leaving 13 bases between them. Germline loops: CDR1 SGHVS, CDR2 FNYEAQ.

The V call is TRBV6-5, the J call TRBJ2-1; 9 bases agree with TRBD2. V shed 5 bases, J shed 4 bases, and the junction held 3 bases outside the gene matches. Germline CDR1 reads MNHEY; CDR2 reads SVGAGI. The CDR3 has 14 residues. The CDR3 DNA reads TGTGCCAGCAGTCTCGGACTAGCGTACAATGAGCAGTTCTTC. It is translated as CASSLGLAYNEQFF.

The genes are TRBV28 and TRBJ2-7, with 7 bases lining up with TRBD1. CDR1 and CDR2 (germline): MDHEN, SYDVKM. V gave up 3 bases and J gave up 4 bases; unmatched junction bases: 6. The CDR3 is 14 residues long. CDR3 residues: CASSFLARGYEQYF. The CDR3 nucleotides are TGTGCCAGCAGTTTCTTAGCCAGGGGGTACGAGCAGTACTTC.

The CDR3 DNA is TGTGCCAGCAGCCAAACAGGGTTGGGCGGTGAAGCTTTCTTT. It codes for CASSQTGLGGEAFF. This sequence joins TRBV5-4 and TRBJ1-1, with a possible D match to TRBD1 (6 bases). CDR3 size: 14 residues. V was clipped by 4 bases and J by 7 bases, with 17 bases between them. CDR1 is SGHNT, CDR2 YYREEE, per germline (reference sequence).

In DNA form, the CDR3 reads TGTGCCAGCAGTTTTCGGCCCCGAGCGACGTCCTACGAGCAGTACTTC. This codes for CASSFRPRATSYEQYF. This chain links TRBV27 with TRBJ2-5; D is undetermined. The J call may be mistaken, given a closer DNA end match to TRBJ2-7. Germline V gene sequence: CDR1 MNHEY, CDR2 SMNVEV (reference sequence). The CDR3 length is 16 residues.

CDR3 protein: CASRYRGQETQYF. CDR3 in DNA: TGTGCCAGCAGGTACAGGGGCCAAGAGACCCAGTACTTC. This chain joins TRBV2 and TRBJ2-5; 7 nucleotides match TRBD1. Per the germline V gene, CDR1 is SNHLY and CDR2 is FYNNEI. V shed 6 bases and J 1 base; nucleotides not matched to a gene: 2. The CDR3 is 13 residues long. Complete variable domain (other parts from reference TRBV2 and TRBJ2-5): EPEVTQTPSHQVTQMGQEVILRCVPISNHLYFYWYRQILGQKVEFLVSFYNNEISEKSEIFDDQFSVERPDGSNFTLKIRSTKLEDSAMYFCASRYRGQETQYFGPGTRLLVL.

This chain links TRBV5-1 with TRBJ2-1; the D is unclear. V was cut by 6 bases and J by 0 bases, with 10 bases left in between. The CDR3 is made up of 14 amino acids. CDR1 and CDR2 from the germline V gene are SGHRS and YFSETQ. The CDR3: CASTHSSSYNEQFF. Here the CDR3 DNA reads TGCGCCAGCACCCACTCGAGCTCCTACAATGAGCAGTTCTTC.

The J gene is TRBJ2-2, the V gene TRBV5-5; 15 bases line up with TRBD2. The V segment lost 1 base and the J segment 4 bases; nucleotides outside the gene matches: 11. Germline V gene lookup returns CDR1 SGHKS and CDR2 YYEKEE (reference sequence). The CDR3 spans 20 residues. The CDR3 bases are TGTGCCAGCAGCTTGTCCTTAGGACTAGCGGGGGGGCCGGTCACCGGGGAGCTGTTTTTT. Protein: CASSLSLGLAGGPVTGELFF.

The genes are TRBV5-1 and TRBJ2-7; 7 bases fit TRBD1. This CDR3 contains 13 residues. CDR1 is SGHRS and CDR2 is YFSETQ in the germline V gene. Trimming at V came to 3 bases and at J to 5 bases, leaving 5 bases not matched to a gene. CDR3 residues: CASSSQGSHEQYF. CDR3 nucleotides: TGCGCCAGCAGCTCACAGGGGTCGCACGAGCAGTACTTC. Supplemented by reference TRBV5-1 and TRBJ2-7, the full variable domain reads KAGVTQTPRYLIKTRGQQVTLSCSPISGHRSVSWYQQTPGQGLQFLFEYFSETQRNKGNFPGRFSGRQFSNSRSEMNVSTLELGDSALYLCASSSQGSHEQYFGPGTRLTVT.

This clone was seen only a few times. V and J are TRBV2 and TRBJ2-1, with D possibly matching TRBD2 (6 bases). Trimming pared 6 bases from V and 6 bases from J, leaving 12 bases between. CDR1 and CDR2 from the germline V gene are SNHLY and FYNNEI. The CDR3 consists of 13 residues. The CDR3 bases are TGTGCCAGCAGGGGCGGGATTGTCAATGAGCAGTTCTTC. Translated: CASRGGIVNEQFF.

Only a few counts were recorded for this clone. This chain joins TRBV5-1 and TRBJ1-2; D ambiguous. V lost 2 bases, J lost 8 bases, and 10 bases lay in between. The CDR3 runs to 12 residues. From germline, CDR1 is SGHRS and CDR2 YFSETQ. The CDR3 nucleotides are TGCGCCAGCAGCTTATCAGGCTCCGGCTACACCTTC. Translated: CASSLSGSGYTF.

The rearrangement joins TRBV18 to TRBJ2-1; perhaps TRBD1 as D (6 bases). The CDR3 is 17 amino acids. CDR1 and CDR2 from the germline V gene are KGHSH and LQKENI. Deletions cut 3 bases from V and 1 base from J, with 16 bases between. CDR3 sequence reads: CASSPATGSESYNEQFF. The CDR3 DNA is TGTGCCAGCTCACCGGCTACAGGGTCTGAATCCTACAATGAGCAGTTCTTC.

This clone was counted between two and nine times. The rearrangement uses TRBV10-3 and TRBJ2-7; no clear D gene. The germline CDR1 and CDR2 sequences are ENHRY and SYGVKD. Trimming took 3 bases from V and 4 from J, leaving 7 bases between them. The CDR3 loop spans 12 amino acids. CDR3 bases: TGTGCCATCAGTGATTACAGTTACGAGCAGTACTTC. Protein sequence: CAISDYSYEQYF.

The chain carries TRBV4-2 and TRBJ1-2; 7 bases agree with TRBD1. V lost 1 base, J lost 6 bases, and 8 bases stayed unmatched. Germline CDR1 reads LGHNA; CDR2 reads YNFKEQ. The length of the CDR3 is 15 residues. The chain's CDR3 is CASSQGPRGRDGYTF. The CDR3 DNA reads as TGTGCCAGCAGCCAAGGACCAAGGGGGCGGGATGGCTACACCTTC.

V and J are TRBV2 and TRBJ1-6; TRBD1 might be the D (6 bases). The germline CDR1 and CDR2 sequences are SNHLY and FYNNEI. The V gene lost 6 bases and the J gene lost 0 bases, with 9 bases spanning the gap. The CDR3 is 15 amino acids. CDR3 sequence: CASRTGISYNSPLHF. Written as DNA, the CDR3 is TGTGCCAGCAGGACAGGAATCTCCTATAATTCACCCCTCCACTTT.

The chain uses TRBV4-3 and TRBJ2-2; TRBD2 aligns across 10 bases. The V and J ends lost 3 bases and 5 bases, in that order; junction bases with no gene match: 6. There are 16 residues in the CDR3. Germline V gene sequence: CDR1 LGHNA, CDR2 YSLEER. This CDR3 is CASSQSPSGGTGELFF. CDR3 nucleotides: TGCGCCAGCAGCCAGTCCCCTAGCGGGGGTACCGGGGAGCTGTTTTTT.